A single sample is the source of the 29 T cell receptor beta chains below, sequenced in a study of T cell responses to AZD1222 COVID-19 vaccine listed by TCRdb under 2021. The sample's time point label, decoded: about 28 days (+/-7) after the second vaccine dose. Library method: the immunoSEQ multiplex PCR assay. The source is immuneACCESS, and TCRdb retained only in-frame sequences with V and J called. Part of the clones is not carried over; for the studies checked, unresolved V genes explain less than half of this, and the remainder is unexplained. This sample gives under 150,000 clones in total; roughly 90% of them show up just once. Roughly 1.7% of the sample lies in the top ten. The source was peripheral blood, collected 28 days after the second AZD1222 dose. These TCRs come from an adult who received the AZD1222 COVID-19 vaccine.

This chain uses TRBV2 with TRBJ2-5; possible D gene TRBD1, 6 bases. Germline CDR1 is SNHLY and CDR2 is FYNNEI. V lost 5 bases and J 13 bases, leaving 17 bases between the germline ends. The CDR3 is 12 amino acids. CDR3 protein: CASSPSRTALYF. Written as DNA, the CDR3 is TGTGCCAGCAGTCCATCTCGGACAGCTTTGTACTTC.

This chain joins TRBV11-2 and TRBJ2-7, with 8 nucleotides matching TRBD2. This CDR3 has 15 amino acids. Per the germline V gene, CDR1 is SGHAT and CDR2 is FQNNGV. V lost 4 bases, J lost 4 bases, and 9 bases stayed unmatched. The CDR3 nucleotides are TGTGCCAGCAGCTCCCAGCGGGAGAACCGTTACGAGCAGTACTTC. Translation gives CASSSQRENRYEQYF.

The chain joins TRBV6-5 to TRBJ2-1, with 7 positions matching TRBD2. The length of the CDR3 is 14 residues. The junction had 13 bases not matched to a gene; V was cut back by 8 bases and J by 9 bases. Germline CDR1 and CDR2: MNHEY and SVGAGI. The CDR3 spells CASRGEGRNGEQFF. The CDR3 bases are TGTGCCAGCCGGGGGGAGGGCCGTAACGGTGAGCAGTTCTTC.

The chain joins TRBV28 to TRBJ1-5; 8 bases are shared with TRBD1. The J segment lost 1 base and the V segment lost 6 bases, leaving 8 bases of the junction unmatched. CDR3 length: 16 amino acids. Per germline, CDR1 MDHEN and CDR2 SYDVKM. CDR3 region: CASSLSTGASNQPQHF. The CDR3 nucleotides are TGTGCCAGCAGCCTATCGACAGGGGCGAGCAATCAGCCCCAGCATTTT.

This sequence joins TRBV3-1 (or the pseudogene TRBV3-2) and TRBJ1-6, with D unclear. The CDR3 spans 16 residues. The V and J ends lost 7 bases and 7 bases respectively, with 20 bases between them. CDR1 is LGHDT and CDR2 is YNNKEL in the germline V gene (reference sequence). The CDR3 is CASTRLGSLPNSPLHF. In DNA form, the CDR3 reads TGTGCCAGCACACGCCTTGGGTCCCTCCCCAATTCACCCCTCCACTTT.

CDR3 nucleotides: TGCGCCAGCTCTAGAGGGCTCCAAGAGACCCAGTACTTC. The encoded protein is CASSRGLQETQYF. The rearrangement uses TRBV10-1 and TRBJ2-5, with a tentative D call TRBD2 (5 bases). Germline V lookup: CDR1 WNHNN, CDR2 SYGVQD (reference sequence). The CDR3 runs 13 residues. V lost 8 bases, J lost 1 base, and 11 bases lay in between.

The V gene is TRBV28, the J gene TRBJ1-6, with D unclear. This CDR3 spans 14 amino acids. Trimming left V 4 bases short and J 11 bases short, with 15 bases between. Germline V gives CDR1 MDHEN, CDR2 SYDVKM. CDR3 sequence reads: CASSSGPPVAPLHF. CDR3 DNA sequence: TGTGCCAGCAGTTCCGGGCCCCCAGTCGCACCCCTCCACTTT.

This chain connects TRBV18 to TRBJ1-2; D possibly corresponds to TRBD1 (5 bases). The germline CDR1 and CDR2 sequences are KGHSH and LQKENI. Trimming took 6 bases from V and 2 from J, leaving 13 bases between them. The CDR3 has 14 residues. The CDR3 DNA sequence: TGTGCCAGCTCGCCCTCGGCAGGGAACTATGGCTACACCTTC. Protein product: CASSPSAGNYGYTF. Based on the CDR3 plus reference TRBV18 and TRBJ1-2, the full variable domain is NAGVMQNPRHLVRRRGQEARLRCSPMKGHSHVYWYRQLPEEGLKFMVYLQKENIIDESGMPKERFSAEFPKEGPSILRIQQVVRGDSAAYFCASSPSAGNYGYTFGSGTRLTVV.

The rearrangement uses TRBV5-6 and TRBJ2-4, with D unclear. This CDR3 spans 15 amino acids. Germline CDR1 SGHDT, CDR2 YYEEEE. V lost 0 bases and J 0 bases, leaving 7 bases between the germline ends. CDR3 sequence reads: CASSLGQVAKNIQYF. The CDR3 DNA follows: TGTGCCAGCAGCTTGGGGCAGGTAGCCAAAAACATTCAGTACTTC.

The chain is built from TRBV13 and TRBJ1-2, with D tentatively TRBD1 (5 bases). The CDR3 is 12 amino acids. CDR1 PRHDT and CDR2 FYEKMQ come from the germline V gene (reference sequence). V was shortened by 5 bases and J by 8 bases, with 12 bases between the two germline ends. The CDR3 nucleotides read TGTGCCAGCAGCGCCCCGGGGGTGGGCTACACCTTC. This sequence encodes CASSAPGVGYTF.

The V call is TRBV19, the J call TRBJ2-2, with D perhaps assigned TRBD1 or TRBD2 (5 bases each). Trimming removed 5 bases from V and 3 bases from J, with 13 bases in between. The CDR3 has 15 amino acids. CDR1 is LNHDA, CDR2 SQIVND, per germline (reference sequence). In DNA, the CDR3 is TGTGCCAGTAGTCACAGGAGGACTGACACCGGGGAGCTGTTTTTT. The encoded protein is CASSHRRTDTGELFF. Full variable domain (rest looked up from reference TRBV19 and TRBJ2-2): DGGITQSPKYLFRKEGQNVTLSCEQNLNHDAMYWYRQDPGQGLRLIYYSQIVNDFQKGDIAEGYSVSREKKESFPLTVTSAQKNPTAFYLCASSHRRTDTGELFFGEGSRLTVL.

In its sample, this clone was seen a few times. The CDR3: CASSLGPVGHTEAFF. CDR3 nucleotide sequence: TGTGCCAGCAGCTTAGGTCCGGTGGGTCACACTGAAGCTTTCTTT. The V and J genes are TRBV7-6 and TRBJ1-1; D gene ambiguous. Per germline, CDR1 SGHVS and CDR2 FNYEAQ. The CDR3 length is 15 residues. V was trimmed by 1 base and J by 3 bases, leaving 12 bases between them.

The rearrangement uses TRBV15 and TRBJ2-1, with 7 nucleotides matching TRBD1. CDR3 size: 16 residues. Germline CDR1 and CDR2: LNHNV and YYDKDF (reference sequence). Trimming at V came to 1 base and at J to 1 base, leaving 4 bases not matched to a gene. The CDR3 spells CATSRGKGASYNEQFF. DNA for the CDR3: TGTGCCACCAGCAGAGGAAAGGGGGCGTCCTACAATGAGCAGTTCTTC.

The sample holds one count of this clone. The V gene is TRBV7-6, the J gene TRBJ2-3; tentative D call: TRBD2 (6 bases). The germline CDR1 and CDR2 sequences are SGHVS and FNYEAQ. The V gene lost 1 base and the J gene lost 5 bases, with 16 bases spanning the gap. The CDR3 length is 16 residues. The CDR3 sequence is CASSLGATRQGDTQYF. The CDR3 nucleotides read TGTGCCAGCAGCTTAGGTGCGACTAGGCAGGGAGATACGCAGTATTTT.

The chain combines TRBV9 with TRBJ1-3; D might be TRBD1 (5 bases). V lost 0 bases, J lost 4 bases, and 23 bases lay in between. In germline, CDR1 is SGDLS, CDR2 YYNGEE. This CDR3 is built from 19 residues. The CDR3 loop reads CASSVAPSLYGGSGNTIYF. The CDR3 DNA is TGTGCCAGCAGCGTAGCGCCGAGTCTGTATGGGGGATCGGGAAACACCATATATTTT.

This clone was counted only a few times. This chain links TRBV9 with TRBJ1-3; D perhaps matches TRBD1 (5 bases). V shed 4 bases and J shed 0 bases, with 11 bases lying between them. Germline CDR1 and CDR2: SGDLS and YYNGEE. The CDR3 is 15 amino acids. In DNA, the CDR3 is TGTGCCAGCAGCCGCAGGGTCGACTCTGGAAACACCATATATTTT. Protein sequence: CASSRRVDSGNTIYF.

CDR3 bases: TGTGCCAGCAGCCAAGATCGGGACGTAAACACCGGGGAGCTGTTTTTT. It encodes CASSQDRDVNTGELFF. J is TRBJ2-2 and V is TRBV4-2; D might be TRBD1 or TRBD2, each matching 5 bases. This CDR3 has 16 residues. From germline, CDR1 is LGHNA and CDR2 YNFKEQ. Trimming pared 0 bases from V and 2 bases from J, leaving 10 bases between.

The rearrangement links TRBV27 to TRBJ1-1, with 8 bases identical to TRBD1. CDR3 length: 16 amino acids. CDR1 is MNHEY and CDR2 is SMNVEV in the germline V gene (reference sequence). V gave up 5 bases and J gave up 1 base; unmatched junction bases: 9. CDR3 sequence: CASSLGQGSQNTEAFF. CDR3 nucleotides: TGTGCCAGCAGTCTAGGACAGGGCTCACAGAACACTGAAGCTTTCTTT.

The gene calls are TRBV18 and TRBJ2-7; 7 nucleotides align to TRBD1. This CDR3 contains 15 residues. The junction had 5 bases not matched to a gene; V was cut back by 3 bases and J by 0 bases. Germline V gives CDR1 KGHSH, CDR2 LQKENI. CDR3 nucleotide sequence: TGTGCCAGCTCACCCCGTCAGGGGGACTCCTACGAGCAGTACTTC. Amino acid sequence: CASSPRQGDSYEQYF.

This clone was counted once. This chain links TRBV5-7 with TRBJ1-2, with 7 bases identical to TRBD1. TRBV5-7 is recorded as an ORF, its role being uncertain. This CDR3 comprises 16 residues. V was clipped by 0 bases and J by 8 bases; unmatched bases: 13. CDR3 amino acids: CASSLDRGHPSGGYTF. The CDR3 DNA follows: TGTGCCAGCAGCTTGGACAGGGGCCATCCCTCTGGAGGCTACACCTTC.

This clone was seen only a few times. This CDR3 is also generated by other DNA sequences in the sample. The V gene is TRBV27, the J gene TRBJ2-2, with unresolved D. The germline CDR1 and CDR2 sequences are MNHEY and SMNVEV (reference sequence). Trimming cost V 3 bases and J 4 bases, with 3 bases left between them. CDR3 length: 12 amino acids. CDR3 loop: CASSFPTGELFF. The CDR3 DNA reads as TGTGCCAGCAGTTTCCCCACCGGGGAGCTGTTTTTT.

The chain uses TRBV5-6 and TRBJ2-7, with D possibly matching TRBD2 (6 bases). V gave up 4 bases and J gave up 6 bases, with 11 bases separating them. CDR1 and CDR2 (germline): SGHDT, YYEEEE. The CDR3 extends over 12 amino acids. CDR3 region: CASSRGTGEQYV. DNA for the CDR3: TGTGCCAGCAGCCGGGGGACTGGCGAGCAGTACGTC.

The chain recombines TRBV7-6 with TRBJ1-1; no clear D. Germline CDR1 SGHVS, CDR2 FNYEAQ. There are 13 residues in the CDR3. Trimming shortened V by 1 base and J by 5 bases, and 8 bases separated the two germline ends. Written as DNA, the CDR3 is TGTGCCAGCAGCTTAGGGACTCTTACTGAAGCTTTCTTT. Its translation: CASSLGTLTEAFF.

The chain links TRBV7-3 to TRBJ2-3, with a weak D call TRBD2 (6 bases). Trimming left V 6 bases short and J 0 bases short, with 13 bases between. Looked up from germline, CDR1 is SGHTA and CDR2 is FQGTGA. CDR3 size: 15 residues. CDR3 DNA sequence: TGTGCCAGCAGGGGAGGCAGGGAAAGCACAGATACGCAGTATTTT. It is translated as CASRGGRESTDTQYF.

This CDR3 reads CASSSTAGGNQPQHF. The CDR3 DNA reads TGTGCCAGCAGCTCAACAGCTGGAGGCAATCAGCCCCAGCATTTT. The chain employs TRBV7-8 and TRBJ1-5; D is ambiguous. The CDR3 spans 15 residues. V lost 4 bases, J lost 2 bases, and 12 bases lay in between. CDR1 is SGHVS and CDR2 is FQNEAQ in the germline V gene.

V is TRBV3-1 (or the pseudogene TRBV3-2) and J is TRBJ1-2, with D perhaps TRBD1 (6 bases). Trimming took 6 bases from V and 6 from J, leaving 14 bases between them. This CDR3 comprises 13 residues. The germline V gene has CDR1 LGHDT and CDR2 YNNKEL (reference sequence). CDR3 protein: CASRLGQSDGYTF. As DNA, the CDR3 is TGTGCCAGCAGATTAGGACAGTCCGATGGCTACACCTTC.

The chain is built from TRBV5-4 and TRBJ1-6; no reliable D call. Germline loops: CDR1 SGHNT, CDR2 YYREEE (reference sequence). V lost 3 bases to trimming and J lost 6 bases, with 13 bases between them. The CDR3 is 15 residues long. Here the CDR3 reads CASSSGNGFNSPLHF. The CDR3 DNA sequence: TGTGCCAGCAGCTCGGGAAATGGGTTTAATTCACCCCTCCACTTT.

The chain couples TRBV4-1 to TRBJ1-2, with D possibly being TRBD1 (5 bases). Trimming shortened V by 7 bases and J by 4 bases, and 16 bases separated the two germline ends. The germline V gene encodes CDR1 MGHRA and CDR2 YSYEKL. The CDR3 sequence is 14 residues long. Here the CDR3 DNA reads TGCGCCAGCACCCTGACCGGGACCCTCTATGGCTACACCTTC. This encodes CASTLTGTLYGYTF.

The genes are TRBV2 and TRBJ1-1; no firm D call. Trimming stripped 7 bases from V and 1 base from J, with 16 bases between. This CDR3 contains 15 residues. Germline CDR1 is SNHLY and CDR2 is FYNNEI. CDR3 amino acids: CASNSGNGRNTEAFF. The CDR3 nucleotides are TGTGCCAGCAATTCCGGGAACGGTCGGAACACTGAAGCTTTCTTT.